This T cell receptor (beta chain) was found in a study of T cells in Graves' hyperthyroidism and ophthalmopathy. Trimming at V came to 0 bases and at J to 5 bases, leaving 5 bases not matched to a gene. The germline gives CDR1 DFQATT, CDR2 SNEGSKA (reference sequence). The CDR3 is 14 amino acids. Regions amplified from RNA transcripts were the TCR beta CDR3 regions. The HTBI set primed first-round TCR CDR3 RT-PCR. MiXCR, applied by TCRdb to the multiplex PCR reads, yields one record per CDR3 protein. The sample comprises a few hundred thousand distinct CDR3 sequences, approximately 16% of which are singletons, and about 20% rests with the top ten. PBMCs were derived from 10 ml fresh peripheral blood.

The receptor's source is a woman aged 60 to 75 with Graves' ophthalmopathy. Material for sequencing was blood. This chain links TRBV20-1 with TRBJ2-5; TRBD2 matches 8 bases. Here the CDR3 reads CSARDTAGDETQYF. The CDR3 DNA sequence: TGCAGTGCTAGAGATACAGCGGGAGATGAGACCCAGTACTTC.